This T cell receptor (beta chain) was captured by sequencing in a study of blood T cell repertoires in COVID-19. The ends were cut back, 2 bases at V and 7 bases at J, with 11 bases in the middle. CDR3 length: 13 residues. In germline, CDR1 is SGHDT, CDR2 YYEEEE. Measured with immunoSEQ multiplex PCR; TCRdb has only the in-frame clones, and not every one. This sample carries 200,000 to 250,000 clones, over 80% of them seen once, and the ten largest clones take roughly 3.7%. The V and J genes are TRBV5-6 and TRBJ2-3, with D tentatively TRBD1 (6 bases). The TCR sequence derives from a woman in her twenties or thirties who had been exposed to COVID-19. The sequencing sample was made of PBMCs or T cells enriched from blood (not recorded which). Here the CDR3 reads CASSFPGQNTQYF. In DNA form, the CDR3 reads TGTGCCAGCAGCTTCCCGGGACAAAATACGCAGTATTTT.